One sample yielded the 22 T cell receptor beta chains listed below, sequenced in a study of cytomegalovirus exposure and HLA in healthy donors (dated by TCRdb to 2017 to 2019). The library was prepared using the immunoSEQ multiplex PCR assay. For the multiplex PCR, a mixture combining 60 forward primers for TCR Vbeta segments and 13 reverse primers for TCR Jbeta segments was used. The clones in this table, taken by TCRdb from immuneACCESS, are in-frame only. Not every clone is retained; where verified, under half of the shortfall comes from an unresolved V gene, and the cause of the rest is unknown. The sample profile shows about 64,000 clones; roughly 87% of them were found once. The top ten clonotypes cover approximately 11% of the sample. Material: PBMCs. These receptor sequences come from a female donor in good health and CMV-seronegative.

This rearrangement joins TRBV5-4 to TRBJ1-2; D is uncertain. The CDR3 runs to 16 residues. Germline-derived CDR1 and CDR2 are SGHNT and YYREEE (reference sequence). Deletions cut 2 bases from V and 7 bases from J, with 21 bases between. The CDR3 is CASSFGSSGNGFGYTF. The CDR3 DNA is TGTGCCAGCAGCTTTGGGTCAAGCGGCAATGGTTTTGGCTACACCTTC.

For the CDR3, the DNA is TGCGCCAGCAGCCAACTGGGACAGCCGAACACTGAAGCTTTCTTT. It translates to CASSQLGQPNTEAFF. The genes are TRBV5-1 and TRBJ1-1, with 7 bases fitting TRBD1. Germline V gene sequence: CDR1 SGHRS, CDR2 YFSETQ. The CDR3 runs 15 residues. V lost 4 bases to trimming and J lost 1 base; unmatched junction nucleotides: 7.

The rearrangement joins TRBV27 to TRBJ2-7; TRBD2 is a possible D gene (5 bases). The CDR3 runs to 14 residues. Per the germline V gene, CDR1 is MNHEY and CDR2 is SMNVEV (reference sequence). The V end was cut by 3 bases, the J end by 4 bases, with 13 bases between. CDR3 nucleotides: TGTGCCAGCAGTTTCGGCCAGCGGACGTACGAGCAGTACTTC. Protein: CASSFGQRTYEQYF.

The rearrangement uses TRBV4-1 and TRBJ2-1; a possible D gene is TRBD2 (6 bases). Trimming left V 0 bases short and J 0 bases short, with 12 bases between. CDR1 MGHRA and CDR2 YSYEKL come from the germline V gene. The CDR3 contains 17 residues. CDR3 loop: CASSQESGVASYNEQFF. In DNA, the CDR3 is TGCGCCAGCAGCCAAGAATCGGGGGTAGCCTCCTACAATGAGCAGTTCTTC.

This chain connects TRBV27 to TRBJ2-6, with no clear D. With 2 bases removed from V and 0 bases from J, the gap between germline ends came to 11 bases. The V gene's germline CDR1 is MNHEY and CDR2 SMNVEV (reference sequence). There are 17 residues in the CDR3. CDR3 coding DNA: TGTGCCAGCAGTTTAGTTCGGGTGAGCTCTGGGGCCAACGTCCTGACTTTC. Translated: CASSLVRVSSGANVLTF.

CDR3 sequence: CASSHFVHPTSGSTDTQYF. The CDR3 DNA sequence: TGTGCCAGCAGCCACTTTGTCCATCCGACTAGCGGGAGCACAGATACGCAGTATTTT. This chain uses TRBV28 with TRBJ2-3, with 10 nucleotides matching TRBD2. CDR1 and CDR2 from the germline V gene are MDHEN and SYDVKM. There are 19 residues in the CDR3. V shed 6 bases, J shed 0 bases, and the junction held 15 bases outside the gene matches.

The chain joins TRBV28 to TRBJ2-7; D is possibly TRBD2 (5 bases). CDR1 and CDR2 from the germline V gene are MDHEN and SYDVKM. The V and J ends lost 7 bases and 3 bases respectively, with 16 bases between them. This CDR3 comprises 14 residues. The CDR3 bases are TGTGCCAGCACTCACAGAGGGTATGGCTACGAGCAGTACTTC. Translated, it gives CASTHRGYGYEQYF.

J is TRBJ1-6 and V is TRBV19, with 8 bases identical to TRBD1. The length of the CDR3 is 15 residues. Germline loops: CDR1 LNHDA, CDR2 SQIVND (reference sequence). V dropped 4 bases and J dropped 7; count of bases not matched to a gene: 6. In nucleotides, the CDR3 is TGTGCCAGTAGTACGAATACAGGGGGGAATTCACCCCTCCACTTT. Encoded protein: CASSTNTGGNSPLHF.

The chain couples TRBV7-8 to TRBJ1-1, with a tentative D call TRBD1 (5 bases). This CDR3 has 14 residues. V was pared by 5 bases and J by 6 bases, with 16 bases between. Germline values: CDR1 SGHVS, CDR2 FQNEAQ. CDR3 nucleotides: TGTGCCAGCAGCGGATCAGGGAGGTCGGCTGAAGCTTTCTTT. This encodes CASSGSGRSAEAFF.

V usage is TRBV7-2 and J usage is TRBJ2-3, with D possibly TRBD2 on 5 matching bases. This CDR3 spans 15 amino acids. Trimming took 5 bases from V and 2 from J, leaving 14 bases between them. Per the germline V gene, CDR1 is SGHTA and CDR2 is FQGNSA. The CDR3 DNA reads as TGTGCCAGCAGCGAAGGACTGTTAATCACAGATACGCAGTATTTT. This sequence encodes CASSEGLLITDTQYF.

The CDR3 protein is CASSLSGDTEAFF. In DNA form, the CDR3 reads TGTGCCAGCAGCTTATCAGGCGACACTGAAGCTTTCTTT. The chain couples TRBV7-9 to TRBJ1-1, with D uncertain. Germline values: CDR1 SEHNR, CDR2 FQNEAQ (reference sequence). V lost 2 bases and J 3 bases, leaving 7 bases between the germline ends. There are 13 residues in the CDR3.

This sequence joins TRBV7-2 and TRBJ2-5; 8 nucleotides line up with TRBD2. Losses at the gene ends were 2 bases for V and 5 bases for J; bases not matched to a gene: 4. Germline V gene sequence: CDR1 SGHTA, CDR2 FQGNSA. The CDR3 is 14 amino acids. The DNA of the CDR3 is TGTGCCAGCAGCTTAAGCAGCGGGGGCGAGACCCAGTACTTC. Encoded protein: CASSLSSGGETQYF.

The chain joins TRBV18 to TRBJ2-5; 10 nucleotides align to TRBD2. Trimming at V came to 2 bases and at J to 4 bases, leaving 4 bases not matched to a gene. Germline V lookup: CDR1 KGHSH, CDR2 LQKENI. The CDR3 spans 15 residues. The CDR3 loop reads CASSPGLAGAETQYF. The CDR3 DNA reads TGTGCCAGCTCACCAGGCCTAGCGGGAGCAGAGACCCAGTACTTC. The full variable domain, in which reference TRBV18 and TRBJ2-5 provide the parts outside the CDR3, is NAGVMQNPRHLVRRRGQEARLRCSPMKGHSHVYWYRQLPEEGLKFMVYLQKENIIDESGMPKERFSAEFPKEGPSILRIQQVVRGDSAAYFCASSPGLAGAETQYFGPGTRLLVL.

The rearrangement joins TRBV10-2 to TRBJ2-7; 9 nucleotides align to TRBD2. Germline V gene data show CDR1 as WSHSY and CDR2 as SAAADI. Unmatched junction bases numbered 8, after V lost 8 bases and J lost 3 bases. CDR3 size: 14 residues. The CDR3 sequence: CASSGASGDYEQYF. Written as DNA, the CDR3 is TGCGCCAGCTCCGGAGCTAGCGGGGACTACGAGCAGTACTTC.

The chain joins TRBV18 to TRBJ1-2; no clear D. Germline CDR1 is KGHSH and CDR2 is LQKENI. This CDR3 is 12 amino acids long. V lost 3 bases and J 8 bases, leaving 10 bases between the germline ends. As DNA, the CDR3 is TGTGCCAGCTCACCGAGCACTGAAGGCTACACCTTC. It specifies CASSPSTEGYTF.

This sequence joins TRBV28 and TRBJ2-2, with D unresolved. The CDR3 length is 14 residues. Trimming removed 8 bases from V and 5 bases from J, with 15 bases in between. Germline V gene data show CDR1 as MDHEN and CDR2 as SYDVKM. CDR3 residues: CASVVRGGTGELFF. Written as DNA, the CDR3 is TGTGCCAGCGTTGTAAGAGGTGGTACCGGGGAGCTGTTTTTT.

J is TRBJ1-1 and V is TRBV30; D is uncertain. The germline CDR1 and CDR2 sequences are GTSNPN and SVGIG (reference sequence). The V gene lost 0 bases and the J gene lost 9 bases, with 11 bases spanning the gap. The CDR3 spans 12 residues. CDR3 nucleotide sequence: TGTGCCTGGAGTGTCCGCTACCCTCAAGCTTTCTTT. The encoded protein is CAWSVRYPQAFF.

The chain combines TRBV27 with TRBJ2-5; D perhaps matches TRBD1 (6 bases). V shed 5 bases and J shed 3 bases, with 13 bases lying between them. Germline V lookup: CDR1 MNHEY, CDR2 SMNVEV (reference sequence). CDR3 length: 14 residues. CDR3 amino acids: CASSIDRSEETQYF. The CDR3 DNA is TGTGCCAGCAGTATTGACAGGTCCGAAGAGACCCAGTACTTC.

This chain links TRBV6-5 with TRBJ1-2; D uncertain. The CDR3 sequence is 11 residues long. The V gene lost 10 bases and the J gene lost 7 bases, with 13 bases spanning the gap. From germline, CDR1 is MNHEY and CDR2 SVGAGI. The CDR3 DNA reads TGTGCCACTCAAACGGGGTTTGGCTACACCTTC. Its translation: CATQTGFGYTF.

V gene TRBV19 combines with J gene TRBJ2-2; 10 positions agree with TRBD2. Germline lookup yields CDR1 LNHDA and CDR2 SQIVND (reference sequence). This CDR3 contains 15 residues. V lost 1 base, J lost 9 bases, and 5 bases stayed unmatched. The CDR3 here is CASSIGASGGRELFF. The CDR3 DNA follows: TGTGCCAGTAGTATAGGGGCTAGCGGGGGACGGGAGCTGTTTTTT.

This chain uses TRBV28 with TRBJ1-2, with D possibly being TRBD1 (6 bases). Trimming stripped 6 bases from V and 1 base from J, with 15 bases between. Germline V gene data show CDR1 as MDHEN and CDR2 as SYDVKM. The CDR3 covers 15 residues. CDR3 DNA: TGTGCCAGCAGACCAGGACAGTCCAATAACTATGGCTACACCTTC. Its translation is CASRPGQSNNYGYTF.

This chain links TRBV11-2 with TRBJ1-1; D remains unclear. CDR3 length equals 13 residues. Germline-derived CDR1 and CDR2 are SGHAT and FQNNGV. The V and J ends lost 5 bases and 4 bases respectively, with 11 bases between them. The CDR3 here is CASSTWAVTEAFF. As DNA, the CDR3 is TGTGCCAGCAGCACTTGGGCCGTCACTGAAGCTTTCTTT.